This entry concerns a single T cell receptor (beta chain). It lacks a known antigen. Base-call qualities are not available, and no considerably larger clone is one nucleotide away. In light of the paper, this sample's time point label describes: new active TB diagnosis, blood taken before or within 7 days of starting treatment. The active tuberculosis patients were newly diagnosed, HIV-seronegative South African adults aged 18 years or older. Confirmation of active tuberculosis was based on positive sputum smear microscopy and/or a positive M. tuberculosis culture. Immunosequencing was performed on unsorted cryopreserved PBMC and covered around 94,000 T cells per clinical donor on average. The immunoSEQ multiplex PCR assay was used to generate TCR libraries, with TCR-beta and/or TCR-alpha/delta assays applied to each sample. The amplified TCR libraries were sequenced using the Illumina high-throughput platform. As for how the authors treated the data: Clustering and dimensionality reduction relied on pairwise TCRdist distances among GMM-specific receptors from T cells that were either sorted ex vivo or expanded in vitro. Each clinical repertoire received a mean NN-distance score, defined as the average TCRdist to the nearest 10% of tetramer-positive reference sequences. To compute GEM TCR motif frequency, the fraction of unique TCRs matching known GEM sequences by V/J usage and CDR3 length was calculated. Active tuberculosis was classified by linear discriminant analysis with leave-one-out cross-validation, implemented in scikit-learn. In TCRdb, the immuneACCESS table is reduced to in-frame sequences with V and J assigned. These tables do not hold every clone; where another copy was compared, an unresolved V gene accounts for under half, and the others remain unexplained. The V and J calls and clone size come from that table; D and trimming were worked out from the DNA. For this sample there are over 25,000 clones; roughly 94% appear just once. The ten most abundant clones make up about 7.7% of the sample.

The CDR3 spans 17 residues, from the cysteine through the phenylalanine. The kept DNA is CDR3 alone, 51 bases in frame from the first base. The germline V gene sets CDR1 to MGHRA and CDR2 to YSYEKL. V loses 4 bases of germline sequence and J loses 7 bases, and the interval between the two ends is 22 bases. The data originate from a study of T cells in tuberculosis (dated by TCRdb to 2016 to 2019). Broadly, across the study: The study combined CD1B tetramers and high-throughput TCR immunosequencing to characterize T cells specific for the mycobacterial lipid antigen glucose monomycolate (GMM). PBMC from patients with active tuberculosis were archived either before the start of standard anti-tuberculosis treatment or within 7 days of starting that treatment. A South African clinical cohort compared IGRA-negative adolescents, IGRA-positive adolescents with latent tuberculosis and adults with active tuberculosis, some eleven per group. What the authors observed across the whole study: Clinical samples were chosen by availability of cryopreserved specimens, and active tuberculosis cases were adults while controls were adolescents. Using GEM motif frequencies, a classifier achieved over 55% accuracy, whereas a classifier built on the diverse GMM-specific repertoire got to roughly 87% accuracy (AUROC 0.8 to 0.95). Shorter CDR3-alpha lengths in active tuberculosis patients partly drove the smaller NN-distances, and the TCR-beta difference was not statistically significant. Compared with IGRA-negative controls, TCR-alpha repertoires from active tuberculosis had smaller mean NN-distances to GMM-specific TCRs, which suggests clonal expansion of these TCRs.

Recombination joined TRBV4-1 with TRBJ1-4; tentative D gene TRBD1, with 5 bases matching. Sequences were derived from PBMCs, sampled at tuberculosis diagnosis. The receptor's source is an adult with tuberculosis. Some clones in this sample may be carry-over from other donors' samples. The base sequence is TGCGCCAGCAGCCTAAGTGGGGTGGGGACCGGGGGTGAAAAACTGTTTTTT. This encodes CASSLSGVGTGGEKLFF.